The 30 T cell receptor beta chains in this list originate from one sample, sequenced in a study of Graves' ophthalmopathy and Graves' hyperthyroidism. Amplification of TCR beta CDR3 regions used RNA transcripts. HTBI primers were used in a first-round RT-PCR, which preceded a second-round multiplex PCR. TCRdb reprocessed the multiplex PCR reads with MiXCR, giving one entry per CDR3 protein. This table holds around 400,000 distinct CDR3 sequences, about 21% found once. Sample: peripheral blood. These receptor sequences come from a woman aged 18-29 years with stable Graves' hyperthyroidism.

Notes on this clonotype: A read error is possible here, since a much larger clone lies one base away. V is TRBV19 and J is TRBJ2-7; either TRBD1 or TRBD2 may fit D (6 bases each). Between the trimmed V and J ends, which lost 1 base and 5 bases, there was a span of 15 bases. CDR1 and CDR2 from the germline V gene are LNHDA and SQIVND (reference sequence). The CDR3 contains 15 residues. In nucleotides, the CDR3 is TGTGCCAGTAGTATAGTCGCAGGGGAGGACCACGAGCAGTACTTC. Translated, it gives CASSIVAGEDHEQYF.

This clonotype turned up a few times. The chain couples TRBV3-1 to TRBJ2-7, with 10 bases identical to TRBD2. Germline trimming cut 2 bases from V and 3 bases from J; bases unmatched to any gene: 13. Per the germline V gene, CDR1 is LGHDT and CDR2 is YNNKEL (reference sequence). The CDR3 loop spans 18 amino acids. As DNA, the CDR3 is TGTGCCAGCAGCCAAAGGGGAGGAGCGGGAGGGCCGTACTACGAGCAGTACTTC. Amino acids: CASSQRGGAGGPYYEQYF.

This clonotype showed up just once. V usage is TRBV29-1 and J usage is TRBJ1-1; D not resolved. CDR1 SQVTM and CDR2 ANQGSEA come from the germline V gene. The V end lost 2 bases, the J end lost 4 bases, and 17 bases lay between the germline ends. The CDR3 consists of 15 residues. The CDR3 sequence is CSVELPIYGVTEAFF. CDR3 coding DNA: TGCAGCGTTGAACTCCCCATTTACGGGGTCACTGAAGCTTTCTTT.

This clonotype appeared many times. The chain has TRBV12-3 or TRBV12-4 and TRBJ2-2; D ambiguous. Trimming cost V 7 bases and J 2 bases, with 11 bases left between them. The length of the CDR3 is 14 residues. This CDR3 reads CASTLGKNTGELFF. CDR3 coding DNA: TGTGCCAGCACCCTGGGGAAAAACACCGGGGAGCTGTTTTTT.

A few counts support this clonotype. This chain uses TRBV6-2 or TRBV6-3 with TRBJ1-1; D unresolved. From germline, CDR1 is MNHEY and CDR2 SVGEGT. CDR3 length equals 12 residues. Trimming left V 2 bases short and J 3 bases short, with 4 bases between. The CDR3 here is CASSYLHTEAFF. The CDR3 DNA follows: TGTGCCAGCAGTTACCTCCACACTGAAGCTTTCTTT.

This clonotype was detected many times. The chain recombines TRBV12-3 or TRBV12-4 with TRBJ1-5, with D possibly matching TRBD1 (6 bases). There are 14 residues in the CDR3. The V and J ends lost 8 bases and 2 bases respectively, with 13 bases between them. CDR3 nucleotides: TGTGCCAGCGGAGGCAGGGGAGGCAATCAGCCCCAGCATTTT. It is translated as CASGGRGGNQPQHF.

This clonotype showed up many times. The V gene is TRBV6-1, the J gene TRBJ1-5; tentatively, D is TRBD1 (5 bases). The CDR3 is made up of 16 amino acids. Germline V gene sequence: CDR1 MNHNS, CDR2 SASEGT. Trimming took 0 bases from V and 4 from J, leaving 13 bases between them. The CDR3 DNA reads as TGTGCCAGCAGTGAAGCGCCCGGCAAGGGGAATCAGCCCCAGCATTTT. Translated: CASSEAPGKGNQPQHF.

This chain joins TRBV6-1 and TRBJ2-7, with TRBD1 as a possible D gene (6 bases). V lost 5 bases to trimming and J lost 5 bases, with 16 bases between them. The CDR3 has 14 amino acids. Germline V gene data show CDR1 as MNHNS and CDR2 as SASEGT. CDR3 sequence (DNA): TGTGCCAGCAGTCGCCGGCAGGGGAGCCACGAGCAGTACTTC. Amino acids: CASSRRQGSHEQYF.

This clonotype has a handful of counts. The chain uses TRBV5-1 and TRBJ1-1; D is possibly TRBD1 (5 bases). This CDR3 spans 18 amino acids. Germline values: CDR1 SGHRS, CDR2 YFSETQ. Trimming left V 0 bases short and J 0 bases short, with 18 bases between. CDR3 protein: CASSLAFRWGGLNTEAFF. The DNA for the CDR3 is TGCGCCAGCAGCTTGGCCTTCCGTTGGGGCGGATTGAACACTGAAGCTTTCTTT.

V gene TRBV6-2 or TRBV6-3 combines with J gene TRBJ1-1; D not certain. V was trimmed by 6 bases and J by 1 base, leaving 15 bases between them. CDR1 and CDR2 (germline): MNHEY, SVGEGT. The CDR3 spans 15 residues. The CDR3 sequence: CASRQGRGSNTEAFF. CDR3 bases: TGTGCCAGCAGACAAGGGAGAGGGTCGAACACTGAAGCTTTCTTT.

The chain employs TRBV6-2 or TRBV6-3 and TRBJ2-6, with D tentatively TRBD2 (6 bases). Germline assignment: CDR1 MNHEY and CDR2 SVGEGT. The ends were cut back, 8 bases at V and 4 bases at J, with 27 bases in the middle. The CDR3 length is 19 residues. Here the CDR3 DNA reads TGTGCCAGCCGGCCCATCCCCTGGGAGGCAGCGGACGGGGCCAACGTCCTGACTTTC. It is translated as CASRPIPWEAADGANVLTF.

This clonotype was seen only a few times. The conserved final phenylalanine or tryptophan is absent from the CDR3, which likely points to a read error. This chain uses TRBV30 with TRBJ1-1; D remains unclear. The V gene lost 1 base and the J gene lost 6 bases, with 15 bases spanning the gap. The CDR3 is 14 amino acids. The germline V gene has CDR1 GTSNPN and CDR2 SVGIG (reference sequence). The CDR3 sequence is CAWSGSALRAEAFL. CDR3 in DNA: TGTGCCTGGAGTGGATCAGCCTTAAGGGCTGAAGCTTTCCTT.

This sequence joins TRBV11-1 and TRBJ1-1; 11 bases are shared with TRBD1. V was clipped by 3 bases and J by 2 bases; unmatched bases: 5. Germline assignment: CDR1 SGHAT and CDR2 FQDESV (reference sequence). This CDR3 is 16 amino acids long. In DNA form, the CDR3 reads TGTGCCAGCAGCTTTGGGACAGGGGGTTTTAACACTGAAGCTTTCTTT. It yields the protein CASSFGTGGFNTEAFF. The entire variable domain, with the rest obtained from reference TRBV11-1 and TRBJ1-1, is as follows: EAEVAQSPRYKITEKSQAVAFWCDPISGHATLYWYRQILGQGPELLVQFQDESVVDDSQLPKDRFSAERLKGVDSTLKIQPAELGDSAMYLCASSFGTGGFNTEAFFGQGTRLTVV.

This clonotype has ten or more counts. The chain uses TRBV12-3 or TRBV12-4 and TRBJ2-2; TRBD2 matches at 11 bases. The CDR3 covers 16 residues. V was pared by 7 bases and J by 3 bases, with 7 bases of the junction left unmatched. As DNA, the CDR3 is TGTGCCAGCACTACGGGACTAGCGGTCCACACCGGGGAGCTGTTTTTT. As protein: CASTTGLAVHTGELFF.

The chain carries TRBV20-1 and TRBJ1-1, with D unresolved. Germline V gene sequence: CDR1 DFQATT, CDR2 SNEGSKA (reference sequence). There are 13 residues in the CDR3. V lost 6 bases and J 8 bases, leaving 19 bases between the germline ends. The CDR3 DNA is TGCAGTGCGAGGACGATTCCGGACGGCGAAGCTTTCTTT. This encodes CSARTIPDGEAFF.

The J gene is TRBJ2-7, the V gene TRBV6-1; D is uncertain. Trimming pared 5 bases from V and 6 bases from J, leaving 11 bases between. Germline loops: CDR1 MNHNS, CDR2 SASEGT. The CDR3 covers 12 residues. CDR3 amino acids: CASSTTRAEQYF. The CDR3 DNA is TGTGCCAGCAGTACGACAAGGGCCGAGCAGTACTTC.

This clonotype came up many times. The V and J genes are TRBV4-1 and TRBJ2-5; D is perhaps TRBD1 (5 bases). This CDR3 spans 16 amino acids. The ends were cut back, 0 bases at V and 6 bases at J, with 17 bases in the middle. Germline-derived CDR1 and CDR2 are MGHRA and YSYEKL. The CDR3 coding sequence is TGCGCCAGCAGCCAAGATCAGGGCAGGGTCGGGCAGACCCAGTACTTC. Translation gives CASSQDQGRVGQTQYF.

This clonotype occurred once. The chain combines TRBV24-1 with TRBJ1-1; weak D call: TRBD1 (5 bases). The CDR3 contains 13 residues. Germline V gene data show CDR1 as KGHDR and CDR2 as SFDVKD. Trimming took off 2 bases at V and 7 bases at J, with 10 bases between the two ends. DNA for the CDR3: TGTGCCACCAGTGATTACCCCGACAGTGAAGCTTTCTTT. Translating it yields CATSDYPDSEAFF.

This clonotype was detected many times. The gene calls are TRBV6-2 or TRBV6-3 and TRBJ1-3; TRBD1 matches 8 bases. This CDR3 contains 16 residues. Germline CDR1 reads MNHEY; CDR2 reads SVGEGT. V lost 8 bases, J lost 0 bases, and 9 bases stayed unmatched. The DNA of the CDR3 is TGTGCCAGCCTCAGGGGGCGGATGAGCTCTGGAAACACCATATATTTT. Its protein product is CASLRGRMSSGNTIYF.

This clonotype was observed at least ten times. The CDR3 ends on some other residue instead of the conserved phenylalanine or tryptophan, so this is likely a read error. The CDR3 DNA is TGTGCCGTCCAGGGGGTGCGGAACACTGAAGCTTTCTCT. Protein product: CAVQGVRNTEAFS. This chain connects TRBV28 to TRBJ1-1; TRBD1 matches 7 bases. The V gene's germline CDR1 is MDHEN and CDR2 SYDVKM. The CDR3 spans 13 residues. Unmatched junction bases numbered 7, after V lost 11 bases and J lost 1 base.

The V call is TRBV15, the J call TRBJ2-2; D not resolved. CDR3 length: 14 amino acids. CDR1 and CDR2 from the germline V gene are LNHNV and YYDKDF (reference sequence). V lost 0 bases and J 3 bases, leaving 5 bases between the germline ends. The CDR3 DNA reads TGTGCCACCAGCAGAGATCCCTACACCGGGGAGCTGTTTTTT. Its protein product is CATSRDPYTGELFF.

This clonotype occurred many times. This chain links TRBV2 with TRBJ1-1; D perhaps matches TRBD1 (5 bases). The germline V and J ends were trimmed by 7 bases and 3 bases, with 21 bases remaining between them. Per the germline V gene, CDR1 is SNHLY and CDR2 is FYNNEI. The CDR3 runs 16 residues. In nucleotides, the CDR3 is TGTGCCAGCATCGGGGGAATTGCGAAAGGGGACACTGAAGCTTTCTTT. This gives the protein CASIGGIAKGDTEAFF.

This clonotype was recorded many times. As DNA, the CDR3 is TGTGCCAGCAGGGGACTAGCGGGAGGACAGGCCTACGAGCAGTACTTC. It encodes CASRGLAGGQAYEQYF. The gene calls are TRBV7-8 and TRBJ2-7; TRBD2 matches 15 bases. The CDR3 length is 16 residues. Germline CDR1 reads SGHVS; CDR2 reads FQNEAQ. J lost 2 bases, V lost 6 bases, and 5 bases had no gene match.

This clonotype was seen repeatedly, ten times or more. The rearrangement joins TRBV10-3 to TRBJ2-7, with D perhaps given as TRBD1 or TRBD2 (5 bases each). V gave up 6 bases and J gave up 3 bases, with 12 bases separating them. CDR3 length: 13 residues. Germline V CDR1 and CDR2: ENHRY, SYGVKD. The CDR3 sequence: CAIRLGPDYEQYF. Written as DNA, the CDR3 is TGTGCCATCAGGCTGGGACCGGACTACGAGCAGTACTTC.

The J gene is TRBJ1-1, the V gene TRBV27; no definite D call. The CDR3 covers 15 residues. Looked up from germline, CDR1 is MNHEY and CDR2 is SMNVEV (reference sequence). V dropped 4 bases and J dropped 1 base, with 13 bases sitting between them. The CDR3 DNA follows: TGTGCCAGCAGTTGGAGGGAAACTCCGAACACTGAAGCTTTCTTT. It yields the protein CASSWRETPNTEAFF.

In this sample, this clonotype turned up many times. At one of its ends the junction is not consistent with the germline gene, which may arise from a read error. The chain joins TRBV6-5 to TRBJ1-2; D is uncertain. There are 17 residues in the CDR3. Germline lookup yields CDR1 MNHEY and CDR2 SVGAGI. The chain's CDR3 is CASSYSNPRVQKGGCTF. The CDR3 DNA reads as TGTGCCAGCAGTTACTCGAACCCAAGGGTTCAGAAAGGAGGCTGCACCTTC.

Ten or more counts support this clonotype. The chain combines TRBV11-2 with TRBJ2-7, with D hard to call. Germline V gives CDR1 SGHAT, CDR2 FQNNGV. This CDR3 has 15 residues. V gave up 1 base and J gave up 1 base, with 11 bases separating them. For the CDR3, the DNA is TGTGCCAGCAGCTTAGGGACCGAGTTGTCCTACGAGCAGTACTTC. Amino acids: CASSLGTELSYEQYF. Drawing the rest from reference TRBV11-2 and TRBJ2-7, the complete variable domain is EAGVAQSPRYKIIEKRQSVAFWCNPISGHATLYWYQQILGQGPKLLIQFQNNGVVDDSQLPKDRFSAERLKGVDSTLKIQPAKLEDSAVYLCASSLGTELSYEQYFGPGTRLTVT.

A note on this clonotype: An end of the junction differs from the germline gene, which may be a read error. This chain links TRBV11-3 with TRBJ1-6; D remains unclear. Germline assignment: CDR1 SGHNT and CDR2 YENEEA. The CDR3 is 13 amino acids. The DNA for the CDR3 is TGTGCCAGCAGCCCTTCAGTGAATTCACACCTCCACTTT. Protein sequence: CASSPSVNSHLHF.

This clonotype was observed at least ten times. The V gene is TRBV2, the J gene TRBJ1-2; 8 nucleotides line up with TRBD1. This CDR3 region has 13 residues. CDR1 is SNHLY and CDR2 is FYNNEI in the germline V gene. Trimming took 9 bases from V and 4 from J; bases not matched to a gene: 7. The CDR3 DNA reads as TGTGCCAGATCGGACAGGGCGGGCTATGGCTACACCTTC. It yields the protein CARSDRAGYGYTF.

The chain couples TRBV28 to TRBJ1-5; maybe TRBD1 (6 bases). Germline V gene sequence: CDR1 MDHEN, CDR2 SYDVKM. With 7 bases removed from V and 7 bases from J, the gap between germline ends came to 20 bases. The length of the CDR3 is 15 residues. The CDR3 coding sequence is TGTGCCAGCACCCCCAGATGGGGGCCGGGGCAGCCCCAGCATTTT. Translated, it gives CASTPRWGPGQPQHF.